The following is a T cell receptor beta chain sequence with its context. The antigen it binds to is not known. Base qualities are not recorded, but no much larger clone differs from it by a single base. Two independent genomic DNA replicates were amplified for each sample, with about 0.5 ug used for blood and about 1.5 ug for tumor or normal breast. Following the manufacturer's instructions, the ImmunoSeq Intro kit was used to carry out TCRB sequencing on genomic DNA. Multiplex PCR ran around 29 cycles with proprietary primers and spike-in control sequences for absolute quantification. Single-end 150-bp reads were used to sequence an 87-bp fragment spanning the CDR3 plus the flanking V and J genes. Each lane of an Illumina MiSeq using version 3.0 chemistry carried seven multiplexed samples, with two replicates per sample. The source study handled its data this way. Raw data were processed with the vendor's proprietary pipeline, and both replicates were merged into a single result per sample. Productive rearrangements sharing the V-gene family, CDR3 amino acid sequence and J-gene segment were defined as clonotypes. To compute clonality, the normalized Shannon entropy (Pielou evenness) of TCRB abundances was subtracted from 1. T cell density was estimated by dividing total templates by the number of input cells inferred from the DNA input amount. Recon with default parameters was used to estimate total repertoire diversity and clonality. A clonotype counted as tumor-enriched if its abundance in tumor exceeded 0.1% and was at least 32-fold higher than its abundance in normal breast. In TCRdb, the immuneACCESS table is reduced to in-frame sequences with V and J assigned. These tables do not hold every clone; where another copy was compared, an unresolved V gene accounts for under half, and the others remain unexplained. From that table come the V and J calls and clone size; the DNA was used to work out D and trimming. Counted in this sample were about 41,000 clones; approximately 72% of them appeared once. Of the sample, 7.2% falls within the top ten clones.

The data belong to a study of early stage breast cancer tumors (dated by TCRdb to 2017 to 2019). Notes on the research overall: Of the approximately 15 invasive breast tumors, approximately 11 were found to be estrogen receptor-positive, progesterone receptor-positive and HER2-negative. Of the approximately twelve ER+/PR+/HER2- tumors, eight were classified as invasive ductal carcinomas and four as invasive lobular carcinomas. A read coverage of roughly 10-fold per sample was achieved on average. Across all samples, 2,651,842 templates representing approximately 1,000,000 unique clonotypes were detected.

From a lookup of the germline V gene, CDR1 and CDR2 are SNHLY and FYNNEI. For this chain, trimming is 8 bases at the V end and 2 bases at the J end, and the number of junction bases without a gene match is 4. From its cysteine to its phenylalanine, the CDR3 spans 14 amino acids. The sequence is cut down to CDR3 DNA, 42 bases in frame from base 1. The study profiled bulk TCR beta-chain repertoires in matched peripheral blood, tumor and adjacent normal breast tissue taken from some 17 patients with early-stage breast cancer. Before surgery, whole blood (roughly 4.5-10 mL) was collected into EDTA tubes and processed within 2 hours. Ficoll-Paque centrifugation in SepMate-50 tubes was used to isolate peripheral blood mononuclear cells. PBMCs were cryopreserved in aliquots of about 1.8 to 4.5 million cells in roughly 90% FBS with roughly 10% DMSO and kept in liquid nitrogen. The Qiagen AllPrep DNA/RNA Mini kit was used to extract genomic DNA.

What the work shows at the level of the full study, not this receptor alone: Enriched TCRB sequences shared across patients were mostly commonly generated sequences, unlikely to play an important role in the tumor microenvironment. Chain pairing and functional markers such as CD4, CD8 and FOXP3 were not captured by bulk genomic DNA sequencing of unsorted cells. Repertoires from blood and normal breast were more alike than repertoires from blood and tumor, and in about 85% of the 16 patients, comparing each tissue with blood separated tumor from normal. The small cohort size prevented analysis by tumor subtype. Tumors showed about 2.5-fold higher T cell density and higher clonality than adjacent normal breast tissue.

The sequencing sample was made of blood. The V and J genes are TRBV2 and TRBJ2-7; TRBD2 fits 12 bases in the junction. The sequence was collected from a person aged 50 to 59 with breast cancer. The CDR3 reads as follows: CASHSSGRAYEQYF. The bases read TGTGCCAGCCATTCTAGCGGGAGGGCCTACGAGCAGTACTTC.